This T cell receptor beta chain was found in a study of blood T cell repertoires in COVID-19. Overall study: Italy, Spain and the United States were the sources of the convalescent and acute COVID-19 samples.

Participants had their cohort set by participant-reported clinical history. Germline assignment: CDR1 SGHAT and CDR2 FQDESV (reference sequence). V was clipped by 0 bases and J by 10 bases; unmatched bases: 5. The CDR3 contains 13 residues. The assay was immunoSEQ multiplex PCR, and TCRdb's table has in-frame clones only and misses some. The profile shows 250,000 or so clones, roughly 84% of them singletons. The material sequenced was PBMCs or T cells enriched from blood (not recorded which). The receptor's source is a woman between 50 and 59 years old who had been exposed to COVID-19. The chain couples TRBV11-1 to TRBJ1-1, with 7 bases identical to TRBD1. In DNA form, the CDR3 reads TGTGCCAGCAGCTTAGCGGGGACAGAGGGAGCTTTCTTT. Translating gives CASSLAGTEGAFF.